These 6 T cell receptor beta chains share one sample of origin, sequenced in a study of identical twins. TCRdb recomputed calls from the 5' RACE reads with MiXCR, one row per CDR3 protein. The sample holds under 500,000 distinct CDR3 sequences, approximately 15% seen once. The data were also submitted as part of a second study, on yellow fever vaccine responses in identical twins.

The sequencing sample was made of CD4+ T cells sorted from blood. The receptors derive from a woman aged 18-29 years in good health.

This clonotype was seen ten or more times. V is TRBV7-2 and J is TRBJ1-6; the D is unclear. V lost 0 bases and J 5 bases, leaving 5 bases between the germline ends. The CDR3 covers 14 residues. Germline V CDR1 and CDR2: SGHTA, FQGNSA. The CDR3 sequence: CASSLADNNSPLHF. CDR3 sequence (DNA): TGTGCCAGCAGCTTAGCGGATAATAATTCACCCCTCCACTTT.

With respect to this clonotype: This could be a read error, since a much larger clone is one nucleotide away. Because the CDR3 is missing its conserved closing phenylalanine or tryptophan, this is likely a read error. The V gene is TRBV5-1, the J gene TRBJ2-3, with 11 bases aligning to TRBD1. With V trimmed by 0 bases and J by 6 bases, 6 bases remained unmatched. Germline CDR1 is SGHRS and CDR2 is YFSETQ. The length of the CDR3 is 16 residues. The CDR3 bases are TGCGCCAGCAGCTTGGAGGGGACAGGGGGAGTTGATACGCAGTATCTT. Protein: CASSLEGTGGVDTQYL.

The V call is TRBV5-1, the J call TRBJ2-6, with D possibly TRBD2 on 6 matching bases. With 1 base removed from V and 0 bases from J, the gap between germline ends came to 17 bases. Germline CDR1 SGHRS, CDR2 YFSETQ. This CDR3 is 19 amino acids long. DNA of the CDR3: TGCGCCAGCAGCTTGAGTGGGGTCAGGGACTTCTCTGGGGCCAACGTCCTGACTTTC. Protein sequence: CASSLSGVRDFSGANVLTF. Filled out from reference TRBV5-1 and TRBJ2-6, the complete variable domain reads KAGVTQTPRYLIKTRGQQVTLSCSPISGHRSVSWYQQTPGQGLQFLFEYFSETQRNKGNFPGRFSGRQFSNSRSEMNVSTLELGDSALYLCASSLSGVRDFSGANVLTFGAGSRLTVL.

This chain connects TRBV30 to TRBJ2-7, with 8 bases that match TRBD2. V was pared by 2 bases and J by 4 bases, with 7 bases of the junction left unmatched. The CDR3 contains 14 residues. CDR1 is GTSNPN and CDR2 is SVGIG in the germline V gene (reference sequence). The CDR3 region is CAWSTGTSWYEQYF. Here the CDR3 DNA reads TGTGCCTGGAGTACCGGGACTAGTTGGTACGAGCAGTACTTC.

This chain links TRBV29-1 with TRBJ2-4; TRBD1 might be the D (7 bases). Germline CDR1 SQVTM, CDR2 ANQGSEA. This CDR3 contains 16 residues. V gave up 4 bases and J gave up 5 bases, with 21 bases separating them. CDR3 bases: TGCAGCGTTGGAGGAATGACAGGGAGGCCTCAAAACATTCAGTACTTC. It codes for CSVGGMTGRPQNIQYF. The whole variable domain, remainder taken from reference TRBV29-1 and TRBJ2-4, is SAVISQKPSRDICQRGTSLTIQCQVDSQVTMMFWYRQQPGQSLTLIATANQGSEATYESGFVIDKFPISRPNLTFSTLTVSNMSPEDSSIYLCSVGGMTGRPQNIQYFGAGTRLSVL.

There are many counts of this clonotype. This chain joins TRBV28 and TRBJ2-7; perhaps TRBD2 as D (7 bases). V was clipped by 6 bases and J by 4 bases, with 16 bases between them. The CDR3 covers 14 residues. Germline CDR1 and CDR2: MDHEN and SYDVKM. CDR3 amino acids: CASSYSGGAYEQYF. CDR3 DNA sequence: TGTGCCAGCAGCTACTCTGGGGGGGCGTACGAGCAGTACTTC.